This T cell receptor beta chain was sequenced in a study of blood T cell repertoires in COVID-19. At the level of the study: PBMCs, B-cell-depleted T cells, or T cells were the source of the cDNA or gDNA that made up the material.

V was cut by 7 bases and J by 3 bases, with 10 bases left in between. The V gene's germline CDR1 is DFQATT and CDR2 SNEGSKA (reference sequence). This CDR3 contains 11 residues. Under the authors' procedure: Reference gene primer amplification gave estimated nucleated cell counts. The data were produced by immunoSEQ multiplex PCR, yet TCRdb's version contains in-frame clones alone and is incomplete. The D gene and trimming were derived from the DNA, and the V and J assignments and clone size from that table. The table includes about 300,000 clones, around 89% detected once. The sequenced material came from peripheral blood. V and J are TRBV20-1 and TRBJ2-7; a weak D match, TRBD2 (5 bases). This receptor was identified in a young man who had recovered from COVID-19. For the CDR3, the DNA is TGCAGTGTCCAGGACTTCTACGAGCAGTACTTC. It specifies CSVQDFYEQYF.